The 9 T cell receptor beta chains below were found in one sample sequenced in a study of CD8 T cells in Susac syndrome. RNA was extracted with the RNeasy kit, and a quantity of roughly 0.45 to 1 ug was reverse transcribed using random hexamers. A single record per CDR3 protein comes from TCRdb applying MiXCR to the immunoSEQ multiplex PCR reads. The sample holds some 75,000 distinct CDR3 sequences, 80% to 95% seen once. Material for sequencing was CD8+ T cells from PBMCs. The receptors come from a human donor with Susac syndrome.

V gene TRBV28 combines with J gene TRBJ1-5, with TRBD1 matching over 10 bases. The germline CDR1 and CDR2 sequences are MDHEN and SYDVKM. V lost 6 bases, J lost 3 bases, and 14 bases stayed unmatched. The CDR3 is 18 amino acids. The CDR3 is CASSDGTGTGATNQPQHF. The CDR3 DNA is TGTGCCAGCAGCGACGGAACCGGGACAGGGGCCACCAATCAGCCCCAGCATTTT.

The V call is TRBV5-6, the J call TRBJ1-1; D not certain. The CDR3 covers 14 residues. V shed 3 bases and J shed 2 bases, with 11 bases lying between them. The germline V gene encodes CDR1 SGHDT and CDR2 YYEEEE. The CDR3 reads CASSWSPLNTEAFF. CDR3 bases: TGTGCCAGCAGCTGGAGTCCCCTTAACACTGAAGCTTTCTTT.

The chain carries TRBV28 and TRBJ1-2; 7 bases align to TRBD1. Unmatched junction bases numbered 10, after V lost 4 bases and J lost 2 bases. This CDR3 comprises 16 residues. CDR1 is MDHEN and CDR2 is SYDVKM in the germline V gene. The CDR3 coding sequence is TGTGCCAGCAGTTCCCTGACAGGGATTGAGAACTATGGCTACACCTTC. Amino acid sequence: CASSSLTGIENYGYTF.

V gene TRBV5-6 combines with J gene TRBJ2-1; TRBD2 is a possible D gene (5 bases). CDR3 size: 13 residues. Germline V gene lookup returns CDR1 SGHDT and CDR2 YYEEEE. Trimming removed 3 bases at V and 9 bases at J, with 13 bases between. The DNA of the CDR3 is TGTGCCAGCAGCTCACTAGGATCCACTGAGCAGTTCTTC. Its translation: CASSSLGSTEQFF. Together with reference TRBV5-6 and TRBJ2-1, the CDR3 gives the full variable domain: DAGVTQSPTHLIKTRGQQVTLRCSPKSGHDTVSWYQQALGQGPQFIFQYYEEEERQRGNFPDRFSGHQFPNYSSELNVNALLLGDSALYLCASSSLGSTEQFFGPGTRLTVL.

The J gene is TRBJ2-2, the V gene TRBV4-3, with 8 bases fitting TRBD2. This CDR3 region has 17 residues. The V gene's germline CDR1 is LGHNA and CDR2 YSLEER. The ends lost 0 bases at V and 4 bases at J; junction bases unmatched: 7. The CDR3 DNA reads TGCGCCAGCAGCCAAGATGGGAGCGGGAGTGTCACCGGGGAGCTGTTTTTT. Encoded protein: CASSQDGSGSVTGELFF.

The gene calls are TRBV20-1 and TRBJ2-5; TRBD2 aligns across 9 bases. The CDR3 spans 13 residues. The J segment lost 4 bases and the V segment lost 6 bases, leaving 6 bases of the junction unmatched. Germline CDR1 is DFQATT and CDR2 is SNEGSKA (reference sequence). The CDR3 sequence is CSASGLARETQYF. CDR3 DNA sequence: TGCAGTGCCTCGGGACTAGCTCGAGAGACCCAGTACTTC.

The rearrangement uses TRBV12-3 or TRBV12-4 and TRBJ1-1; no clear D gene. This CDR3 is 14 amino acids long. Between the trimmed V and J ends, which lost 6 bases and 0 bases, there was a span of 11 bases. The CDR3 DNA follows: TGTGCCAGCAGCCTGACGGCCATGAACACTGAAGCTTTCTTT. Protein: CASSLTAMNTEAFF.

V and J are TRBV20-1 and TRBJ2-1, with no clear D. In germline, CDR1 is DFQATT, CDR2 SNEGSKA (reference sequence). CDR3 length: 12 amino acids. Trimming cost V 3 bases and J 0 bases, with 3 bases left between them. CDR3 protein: CSARHSYNEQFF. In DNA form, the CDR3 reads TGCAGTGCTAGGCACTCCTACAATGAGCAGTTCTTC.

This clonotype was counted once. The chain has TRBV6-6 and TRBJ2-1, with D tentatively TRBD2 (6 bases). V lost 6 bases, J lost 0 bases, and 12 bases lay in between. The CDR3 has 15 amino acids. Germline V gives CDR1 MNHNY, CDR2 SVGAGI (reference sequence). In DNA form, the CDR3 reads TGTGCCAGCAGATCTAGCGAAATCTCCTACAATGAGCAGTTCTTC. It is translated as CASRSSEISYNEQFF.